This TCR beta chain was identified in a study of cytomegalovirus exposure and HLA in healthy donors. Germline V gene data show CDR1 as SGHDT and CDR2 as YYEEEE. Germline trimming cut 1 base from V and 3 bases from J; bases unmatched to any gene: 7. This CDR3 has 15 residues. PCR primers comprised 60 Vbeta and 13 Jbeta primers. Some clones are missing from TCRdb's copy, which holds only in-frame ones; the method was immunoSEQ multiplex PCR. The table records about 130,000 clones, roughly 80% of them present only once. Sequenced: PBMCs. The TCR was taken from a man aged 35 to 55 in good health and CMV-seronegative. The V and J genes are TRBV5-6 and TRBJ2-7; 7 bases are a match to TRBD2. DNA of the CDR3: TGTGCCAGCAGCTTGAACGGGGGGTCGTACTACGAGCAGTACTTC. This translates into CASSLNGGSYYEQYF.